These 26 T cell receptor beta chains were sequenced from one sample in a study of T-cell reconstitution after alpha-beta-depleted transplantation in children. This sample's TCRbeta library carried unique molecular identifier barcodes. Each CDR3 protein is one row after TCRdb ran MiXCR on the PCR reads. The data contain about 400,000 distinct CDR3 sequences, 20% of them singletons. The sequencing used PBMCs from the stem cell graft donor, collected from the stem cell graft. The origin of the receptors is a human donor who donated a stem cell graft to a child with acute myeloid leukemia.

The rearrangement joins TRBV7-9 to TRBJ2-3; 8 bases agree with TRBD2. The CDR3 extends over 14 amino acids. Trimming took 6 bases from V and 2 from J; bases not matched to a gene: 4. Germline values: CDR1 SEHNR, CDR2 FQNEAQ (reference sequence). The CDR3 reads CASRSAGVTDTQYF. Written as DNA, the CDR3 is TGTGCCAGCAGATCAGCGGGAGTCACAGATACGCAGTATTTT.

This clonotype has at least ten counts. This chain links TRBV29-1 with TRBJ2-1; 7 bases align to TRBD2. The ends lost 3 bases at V and 2 bases at J; junction bases unmatched: 4. Looked up from germline, CDR1 is SQVTM and CDR2 is ANQGSEA. The CDR3 runs to 14 residues. The CDR3 loop reads CSVDSSGTYNEQFF. CDR3 sequence (DNA): TGCAGCGTTGATTCTAGCGGAACCTACAATGAGCAGTTCTTC.

This clonotype came up a few times. The chain uses TRBV7-2 and TRBJ2-5; the D gene is possibly TRBD2 (5 bases). Germline CDR1 is SGHTA and CDR2 is FQGNSA. The CDR3 totals 13 residues. Trimming pared 5 bases from V and 3 bases from J, leaving 10 bases between. This CDR3 is CASSAGLKETQYF. Here the CDR3 DNA reads TGTGCCAGCAGCGCCGGACTTAAAGAGACCCAGTACTTC.

This sequence joins TRBV6-6 and TRBJ2-1, with D maybe TRBD2 (6 bases). Per germline, CDR1 MNHNY and CDR2 SVGAGI (reference sequence). This CDR3 is 12 amino acids long. Trimming took 10 bases from V and 2 from J, leaving 9 bases between them. The CDR3 DNA is TGTGCCAAAGAGCGGGCCTACAATGAGCAGTTCTTC. Amino acid sequence: CAKERAYNEQFF.

This clonotype came up a few times. The CDR3 reads CASSQGGLAGVETQYF. DNA for the CDR3: TGCGCCAGCAGCCAAGGGGGCCTAGCGGGAGTGGAGACCCAGTACTTC. The chain couples TRBV4-1 to TRBJ2-5; 10 nucleotides agree with TRBD2. With 1 base clipped from V and 5 bases from J, the junction kept 7 bases outside the gene matches. This CDR3 comprises 16 residues. Per the germline V gene, CDR1 is MGHRA and CDR2 is YSYEKL.

This clonotype was observed a few times. This chain connects TRBV7-3 to TRBJ2-2, with TRBD2 as a possible D gene (5 bases). V dropped 5 bases and J dropped 5 bases, with 9 bases sitting between them. Per the germline V gene, CDR1 is SGHTA and CDR2 is FQGTGA. CDR3 length equals 13 residues. In DNA form, the CDR3 reads TGTGCCAGCAGCCCCCCGGGGACCGGGGAGCTGTTTTTT. Translation gives CASSPPGTGELFF. The whole variable domain, filled in from reference TRBV7-3 and TRBJ2-2, reads GAGVSQTPSNKVTEKGKYVELRCDPISGHTALYWYRQSLGQGPEFLIYFQGTGAADDSGLPNDRFFAVRPEGSVSTLKIQRTERGDSAVYLCASSPPGTGELFFGEGSRLTVL.

This clonotype has ten or more counts. The genes are TRBV28 and TRBJ2-7; 9 bases align to TRBD2. Germline V gives CDR1 MDHEN, CDR2 SYDVKM. This CDR3 has 13 amino acids. The V and J ends lost 7 bases and 12 bases, in that order; junction bases with no gene match: 13. The CDR3 DNA reads TGTGCCAGCAATTCAAGGGGCGGGAGGGGGTTGTACTTC. This encodes CASNSRGGRGLYF.

This clonotype was seen ten or more times. The rearrangement joins TRBV20-1 to TRBJ2-1; the D is unclear. The CDR3 contains 14 residues. Per the germline V gene, CDR1 is DFQATT and CDR2 is SNEGSKA (reference sequence). The ends were cut back, 4 bases at V and 3 bases at J, with 13 bases in the middle. The CDR3 spells CSAKTLPDYNEQFF. The CDR3 nucleotides are TGCAGTGCTAAGACTCTACCTGACTACAATGAGCAGTTCTTC.

This clonotype was detected many times. This chain uses TRBV29-1 with TRBJ2-2; D is unresolved. This CDR3 is 11 amino acids long. The germline CDR1 and CDR2 sequences are SQVTM and ANQGSEA. The V gene lost 5 bases and the J gene lost 1 base, with 2 bases spanning the gap. The CDR3 sequence: CSVLNTGELFF. The CDR3 bases are TGCAGCGTTTTGAACACCGGGGAGCTGTTTTTT.

This chain uses TRBV28 with TRBJ2-4; the D is unclear. Trimming left V 4 bases short and J 8 bases short, with 15 bases between. Germline CDR1 MDHEN, CDR2 SYDVKM. The length of the CDR3 is 14 residues. CDR3 residues: CASSSSQTGDIQYF. The CDR3 DNA reads as TGTGCCAGCAGTTCCAGCCAGACTGGTGACATTCAGTACTTC.

This clonotype has just a few counts. The chain links TRBV12-3 or TRBV12-4 to TRBJ2-5, with TRBD2 identical over 9 bases. The CDR3 extends over 11 amino acids. Trimming took 5 bases from V and 14 from J; bases not matched to a gene: 6. The CDR3 coding sequence is TGTGCCAGCAGTGAGGGTGGGACTAGCTACTTC. Protein: CASSEGGTSYF.

The V and J genes are TRBV20-1 and TRBJ2-5, with D tentatively TRBD1 or TRBD2 (5 bases each). The CDR3 runs to 15 residues. V was cut by 2 bases and J by 5 bases, with 18 bases left in between. Germline loops: CDR1 DFQATT, CDR2 SNEGSKA (reference sequence). CDR3 sequence (DNA): TGCAGTGCTAGATCGGGGACGGATGTTATGGAGACCCAGTACTTC. Encoded protein: CSARSGTDVMETQYF.

This clonotype showed up just a few times. This sequence joins TRBV27 and TRBJ2-7; tentatively, D is TRBD2 (6 bases). CDR1 and CDR2 from the germline V gene are MNHEY and SMNVEV (reference sequence). The CDR3 contains 15 residues. With 2 bases removed from V and 0 bases from J, the gap between germline ends came to 11 bases. The CDR3 region is CASSLLAPSSYEQYF. CDR3 DNA sequence: TGTGCCAGCAGTTTACTAGCGCCGAGCTCCTACGAGCAGTACTTC.

The chain carries TRBV20-1 and TRBJ2-7, with 12 bases aligning to TRBD2. The CDR3 contains 16 residues. Germline V CDR1 and CDR2: DFQATT, SNEGSKA (reference sequence). V gave up 1 base and J gave up 6 bases; unmatched junction bases: 10. CDR3 region: CSARGLAGAPIGEQYF. The DNA for the CDR3 is TGCAGTGCTAGAGGACTAGCGGGAGCCCCTATTGGCGAGCAGTACTTC.

This chain connects TRBV11-2 to TRBJ2-1, with TRBD2 identical over 10 bases. This CDR3 has 18 residues. Germline CDR1 and CDR2: SGHAT and FQNNGV. The junction had 14 bases not matched to a gene; V was cut back by 5 bases and J by 4 bases. This CDR3 reads CASSLQILAGETYNEQFF. In nucleotides, the CDR3 is TGTGCCAGCAGCCTACAAATTCTAGCGGGAGAGACATACAATGAGCAGTTCTTC.

This clonotype came up many times. The V gene is TRBV12-3 or TRBV12-4, the J gene TRBJ2-7; possibly TRBD2 for D (6 bases). Trimming pared 5 bases from V and 9 bases from J, leaving 20 bases between. This CDR3 spans 14 amino acids. The CDR3 region has the DNA TGTGCCAGCAGTCCCCCCGGGACTTCTGGGGGGCAGTACTTC. Its translation is CASSPPGTSGGQYF.

This clonotype was counted only a few times. The V and J genes are TRBV7-3 and TRBJ2-1; unclear D gene. Germline V gives CDR1 SGHTA, CDR2 FQGTGA. The CDR3 loop spans 16 amino acids. V lost 4 bases, J lost 0 bases, and 13 bases lay in between. The CDR3, as DNA: TGTGCCAGCAGCTCCATGGGGTTGAGCTCCTACAATGAGCAGTTCTTC. Encoded protein: CASSSMGLSSYNEQFF. The full variable domain, its missing parts supplied by reference TRBV7-3 and TRBJ2-1, is GAGVSQTPSNKVTEKGKYVELRCDPISGHTALYWYRQSLGQGPEFLIYFQGTGAADDSGLPNDRFFAVRPEGSVSTLKIQRTERGDSAVYLCASSSMGLSSYNEQFFGPGTRLTVL.

This clonotype was observed a few times. The chain combines TRBV12-3 or TRBV12-4 with TRBJ2-3; 12 bases agree with TRBD2. This CDR3 has 16 amino acids. The ends lost 5 bases at V and 0 bases at J; junction bases unmatched: 3. As DNA, the CDR3 is TGTGCCAGCAGTCGACTAGCGGGAGTCAGCACAGATACGCAGTATTTT. It translates to CASSRLAGVSTDTQYF.

This sequence joins TRBV10-3 and TRBJ1-2, with D perhaps TRBD1 (6 bases). CDR3 length: 13 residues. Trimming removed 8 bases at V and 3 bases at J, with 13 bases between. CDR1 is ENHRY, CDR2 SYGVKD, per germline. In DNA, the CDR3 is TGTGCCATCGGGACCGGGACACACTATGGCTACACCTTC. This gives the protein CAIGTGTHYGYTF.

Many counts were recorded for this clonotype. The rearrangement links TRBV12-3 or TRBV12-4 to TRBJ2-3, with 9 nucleotides matching TRBD2. The CDR3 runs to 17 residues. Trimming at V came to 1 base and at J to 0 bases, leaving 5 bases not matched to a gene. The CDR3 DNA is TGTGCCAGCAGTTTAGAGGCGGGAGGGACTAGCACAGATACGCAGTATTTT. Amino acid sequence: CASSLEAGGTSTDTQYF.

The chain recombines TRBV12-3 or TRBV12-4 with TRBJ2-7; a possible D gene is TRBD2 (5 bases). The length of the CDR3 is 17 residues. V lost 6 bases to trimming and J lost 2 bases, with 23 bases between them. The CDR3 here is CASSSHDWAGQPYEQYF. In nucleotides, the CDR3 is TGTGCCAGCAGCAGCCATGATTGGGCGGGCCAGCCCTACGAGCAGTACTTC.

The V and J genes are TRBV28 and TRBJ2-3, with D uncertain. There are 12 residues in the CDR3. V was cut by 2 bases and J by 10 bases, with 10 bases left in between. CDR1 and CDR2 (germline): MDHEN, SYDVKM. The CDR3: CASSLPLLSQYF. CDR3 sequence (DNA): TGTGCCAGCAGTTTACCACTCCTTTCGCAGTATTTT.

The gene calls are TRBV12-3 or TRBV12-4 and TRBJ1-5; 7 bases map to TRBD1. V gave up 6 bases and J gave up 5 bases; unmatched junction bases: 7. The CDR3 covers 14 residues. Written as DNA, the CDR3 is TGTGCCAGCAGCGGACAGGCCTACCATCAGCCCCAGCATTTT. Its translation is CASSGQAYHQPQHF.

The genes are TRBV2 and TRBJ2-5; D not resolved. The V end lost 2 bases, the J end lost 3 bases, and 13 bases lay between the germline ends. CDR1 is SNHLY, CDR2 FYNNEI, per germline. There are 15 residues in the CDR3. CDR3 in amino acids: CASSETSQLEETQYF. Here the CDR3 DNA reads TGTGCCAGCAGTGAAACGAGTCAACTTGAAGAGACCCAGTACTTC.

This clonotype has ten or more counts. The V call is TRBV20-1, the J call TRBJ2-1; D is ambiguous. Trimming left V 4 bases short and J 7 bases short, with 8 bases between. This CDR3 region has 11 residues. Germline values: CDR1 DFQATT, CDR2 SNEGSKA (reference sequence). This CDR3 reads CSAIDKNEQFF. CDR3 DNA sequence: TGCAGTGCTATTGACAAAAATGAGCAGTTCTTC.

In its sample, this clonotype was seen a few times. V is TRBV12-5 and J is TRBJ2-1; no definite D call. Trimming stripped 3 bases from V and 3 bases from J, with 9 bases between. CDR1 and CDR2 (germline): LGHNT, FRNRAP. CDR3 length equals 14 residues. The CDR3 bases are TGTGCTAGTGGTTTAGATTTTTACTACAATGAGCAGTTCTTC. Its translation: CASGLDFYYNEQFF.